The rows below give T cell receptor beta chains drawn from one sample of a study of CD8 T cells in ankylosing spondylitis. A single record per CDR3 protein comes from TCRdb applying MiXCR to the 5' RACE reads. This table has just over 350,000 distinct CDR3 sequences, 20% appearing once. The sequenced material came from blood, either unsorted or a sorted T cell fraction (not recorded which). These receptors all come from a male donor with ankylosing spondylitis or in good health (not recorded which). Both conserved end residues are part of each CDR3. Fields, in order: V gene, J gene, D gene, clone size, CDR3 DNA, CDR3 protein. The D gene is left open where the match is weak. Clone size is shown for a subset of rows, as once, few, many or a class of expanded clone.

V: TRBV25-1
J: TRBJ1-5
D: TRBD1
size: few
DNA: TGTGCCAGCAGTGAGAGACAGGGGAGTGAGCCCCAGCATTTT
CDR3: CASSERQGSEPQHF

V: TRBV7-9
J: TRBJ2-7
D: .
size: few
DNA: TGTGCCAGCAGCTTAGGTATGGGCAGCTCCTACGAGCAGTACTTC
CDR3: CASSLGMGSSYEQYF

V: TRBV10-2
J: TRBJ2-1
D: TRBD2
size: few
DNA: TGCGCCAGCAGTGAGGGAGCGGGATACAATGAGCAGTTCTTC
CDR3: CASSEGAGYNEQFF

V: TRBV20-1
J: TRBJ2-3
D: .
size: .
DNA: TGCAGTGCTAGTGACGGCCTACTAGGTCGGACAGATACGCAGTATTTT
CDR3: CSASDGLLGRTDTQYF

V: TRBV12-3/TRBV12-4
J: TRBJ2-6
D: .
size: .
DNA: TGTGCCAGCAGGGACTTTGGGGCCAACGTCCTGACTTTC
CDR3: CASRDFGANVLTF

V: TRBV20-1
J: TRBJ2-1
D: .
size: .
DNA: TGCATTGCTTGGGGGGGGCTCAGGGGCCCTGCGGATGAGCAGTTCTTC
CDR3: CIAWGGLRGPADEQFF

V: TRBV6-1
J: TRBJ1-1
D: .
size: few
DNA: TGTGCCAGCAGAGAGGGGATTTTGAACACTGAAGCTTTCTTT
CDR3: CASREGILNTEAFF

V: TRBV29-1
J: TRBJ2-1
D: .
size: few
DNA: TGCAGCTCCGGGACTGGCTCCTACAATGAGCAGTTCTTC
CDR3: CSSGTGSYNEQFF

V: TRBV12-3/TRBV12-4
J: TRBJ1-5
D: .
size: few
DNA: TGTGCCAGCAGTCCGGCGGTGGGGTTTCAGCCCCAGCATTTT
CDR3: CASSPAVGFQPQHF

V: TRBV18
J: TRBJ1-2
D: .
size: .
DNA: TGTGCCAGCTCACCAGACTATGGCTACACCTTC
CDR3: CASSPDYGYTF

V: TRBV6-5
J: TRBJ1-4
D: .
size: few
DNA: TGTGCCAGCAGTTCCAGCTCAGTAGGGGCGGGGGAAAAACTGTTTTTT
CDR3: CASSSSSVGAGEKLFF

V: TRBV12-3/TRBV12-4
J: TRBJ2-1
D: .
size: many
DNA: TGTGCCAGCAGTTCTGCGACCTACAATGAGCAGTTCTTC
CDR3: CASSSATYNEQFF

V: TRBV7-9
J: TRBJ2-3
D: .
size: .
DNA: TGTGCCAGCAGCTTAGCAAGGGGCCTCAGCACAGATACGCAGTATTTT
CDR3: CASSLARGLSTDTQYF

V: TRBV3-1
J: TRBJ2-2
D: .
size: few
DNA: TGTGCCAGCAGCCAAGAGGTCAGGGGTGGCGGGGAGCTGTTTTTT
CDR3: CASSQEVRGGGELFF

V: TRBV6-1
J: TRBJ2-7
D: .
size: .
DNA: TGTGCCAGCAGTGAAAGAGGGTACTCTCCCTACGAGCAGTACTTC
CDR3: CASSERGYSPYEQYF

V: TRBV5-5
J: TRBJ2-1
D: .
size: few
DNA: TGTGCCAGCAGCTTGGACAGCTATTCCTACAATGAGCAGTTCTTC
CDR3: CASSLDSYSYNEQFF

V: TRBV4-1
J: TRBJ1-1
D: .
size: .
DNA: TGCGCCAGCAGCCACGCTCTTGGGGGGGGTGAAGCTTTCTTT
CDR3: CASSHALGGGEAFF

V: TRBV20-1
J: TRBJ2-1
D: .
size: .
DNA: TGCAGTGCGTGGGACCTCCTCTCCTACAATGAGCAGTTCTTC
CDR3: CSAWDLLSYNEQFF

V: TRBV5-1
J: TRBJ2-1
D: .
size: .
DNA: TGCGCCAGCAGCGCCGGTAGGGGGTTAACCTACAATGAGCAGTTCTTC
CDR3: CASSAGRGLTYNEQFF

V: TRBV2
J: TRBJ2-7
D: TRBD1
size: few
DNA: TGTGCCAGCCGGGACAGCCCCTACGAGCAGTACTTC
CDR3: CASRDSPYEQYF

V: TRBV4-1
J: TRBJ2-1
D: TRBD2
size: few
DNA: TGCGCCAGCAGCTCATTTAGCGGGGGCCTGGTCAATGAGCAGTTCTTC
CDR3: CASSSFSGGLVNEQFF

V: TRBV29-1
J: TRBJ2-1
D: TRBD2
size: .
DNA: TGCAGCGTCGGTATCGGAGCTAGCGGGGGGCTCTACAATGAGCAGTTCTTC
CDR3: CSVGIGASGGLYNEQFF

V: TRBV10-3
J: TRBJ2-7
D: .
size: .
DNA: TGTGCCATCAGTGAGTCCTGGGGGGGCCCTACCTACGAGCAGTACTTC
CDR3: CAISESWGGPTYEQYF

V: TRBV12-3/TRBV12-4
J: TRBJ1-5
D: .
size: .
DNA: TGTGCCAGCAGTTCACGCCAACTACGGCACAATCAGCCCCAGCATTTT
CDR3: CASSSRQLRHNQPQHF

V: TRBV7-9
J: TRBJ2-3
D: .
size: .
DNA: TGTGCCAGCAGCGCACCCCAGGGTACCACAGATACGCAGTATTTT
CDR3: CASSAPQGTTDTQYF

V: TRBV12-3/TRBV12-4
J: TRBJ2-7
D: .
size: .
DNA: TGTGCCAGCACCCTCGGAGGTCCCGACGAGCAGTACTTC
CDR3: CASTLGGPDEQYF

V: TRBV7-3
J: TRBJ2-1
D: .
size: .
DNA: TGTGCCAGCAGCCCCTCGGTTGGGGCGGATGAGCAGTTCTTC
CDR3: CASSPSVGADEQFF

V: TRBV12-3/TRBV12-4
J: TRBJ2-2
D: .
size: many
DNA: TGTGCCAGCACCCAGACCGGGGAGCTGTTTTTT
CDR3: CASTQTGELFF

V: TRBV5-1
J: TRBJ2-7
D: TRBD1
size: few
DNA: TGCGCCAGCAGCCCACGACAGGGGGGCGAGCAGTACTTC
CDR3: CASSPRQGGEQYF

V: TRBV12-3/TRBV12-4
J: TRBJ1-2
D: .
size: many
DNA: TGTGCCAGCAGATCAACAGGAACTAACTATGGCTACACCTTC
CDR3: CASRSTGTNYGYTF

V: TRBV20-1
J: TRBJ1-3
D: .
size: few
DNA: TGCAGTGCTAGTGGGCCCTCTGGAAACACCATATATTTT
CDR3: CSASGPSGNTIYF

V: TRBV5-1
J: TRBJ2-2
D: .
size: few
DNA: TGCGCCAGCAGCTATCCTCAGAACACCGGGGAGCTGTTTTTT
CDR3: CASSYPQNTGELFF

V: TRBV27
J: TRBJ2-3
D: TRBD2
size: .
DNA: TGTGCCAGCAGTTTACACAGCGGGGGCCCCACAGATACGCAGTATTTT
CDR3: CASSLHSGGPTDTQYF

V: TRBV3-1
J: TRBJ2-2
D: TRBD2
size: .
DNA: TGTGCCAGCGCCGCGGGGGGGCCCGGCACCGGGGAGCTGTTTTTT
CDR3: CASAAGGPGTGELFF

V: TRBV4-1
J: TRBJ2-3
D: .
size: .
DNA: TGCGCCAGCAGCAGAGGAGGACGGGACACAGATACGCAGTATTTT
CDR3: CASSRGGRDTDTQYF

V: TRBV11-2
J: TRBJ2-1
D: TRBD2
size: .
DNA: TGTGCCAGCAGCTTAGGCGGACTAGCGGGGGACTACAATGAGCAGTTCTTC
CDR3: CASSLGGLAGDYNEQFF

V: TRBV12-3/TRBV12-4
J: TRBJ2-1
D: .
size: many
DNA: TGTGCCAGCAGTTTAGACACCTACAATGAGCAGTTCTTC
CDR3: CASSLDTYNEQFF

V: TRBV28
J: TRBJ2-7
D: TRBD2
size: few
DNA: TGTGCCAGCAGCTCCCACATCTTGGCGGGGGAGACCTACGAGCAGTACTTC
CDR3: CASSSHILAGETYEQYF

V: TRBV20-1
J: TRBJ2-1
D: .
size: few
DNA: TGCAGTGCTAGAGATGCCGGGGGACTACAGGGGGTCAACAATGAGCAGTTCTTC
CDR3: CSARDAGGLQGVNNEQFF

V: TRBV15
J: TRBJ2-2
D: .
size: .
DNA: TGTGCCACCAGTCCCCGAGTCCCGAACACCGGGGAGCTGTTTTTT
CDR3: CATSPRVPNTGELFF

V: TRBV18
J: TRBJ2-5
D: TRBD1
size: many
DNA: TGTGCCAGTCGACCGACAGGGAATGGAGAGACCCAGTACTTC
CDR3: CASRPTGNGETQYF

V: TRBV12-3/TRBV12-4
J: TRBJ2-7
D: .
size: many
DNA: TGTGCCAGCAGCCCCCGTTCGTACGAGCAGTACTTC
CDR3: CASSPRSYEQYF

V: TRBV28
J: TRBJ2-1
D: .
size: .
DNA: TGTGCCAGCAGTTTATACCGACAGGGGCCTAGTAGCGGGGGATACAATGAGCAGTTCTTC
CDR3: CASSLYRQGPSSGGYNEQFF

V: TRBV4-1
J: TRBJ1-6
D: .
size: .
DNA: TGCGCCAGCAGCCAAGTTACCGGGACAAGTTCACCCCTCCACTTT
CDR3: CASSQVTGTSSPLHF

V: TRBV20-1
J: TRBJ2-5
D: .
size: many
DNA: TGCAGTGCTATTGAGAGTGCGGAGACCCAGTACTTC
CDR3: CSAIESAETQYF

V: TRBV7-9
J: TRBJ2-1
D: .
size: .
DNA: TGTGCCAGCAGCTTAGGTGGAATCTATGAGCAGTTCTTC
CDR3: CASSLGGIYEQFF

V: TRBV20-1
J: TRBJ1-5
D: .
size: .
DNA: TGCAGTGCTAGATGGGGAAGAGGCAATCAGCCCCAGCATTTT
CDR3: CSARWGRGNQPQHF

V: TRBV12-3/TRBV12-4
J: TRBJ2-1
D: .
size: .
DNA: TGTGCCATCCGAATTTCGAATGAGCAGTTCTTC
CDR3: CAIRISNEQFF

V: TRBV5-6
J: TRBJ2-5
D: .
size: few
DNA: TGTGCCAGCAGCTTGTTGGCAGGGCGAGAGACCCAGTACTTC
CDR3: CASSLLAGRETQYF

V: TRBV5-6
J: TRBJ2-1
D: TRBD1
size: few
DNA: TGTGCCAGCAGCGGACAGGGAGTCCCCTACAATGAGCAGTTCTTC
CDR3: CASSGQGVPYNEQFF

V: TRBV5-4
J: TRBJ2-7
D: TRBD2
size: few
DNA: TGTGCCAGCAGCCTCGAGCGGGGCCATTCCTACGAGCAGTACTTC
CDR3: CASSLERGHSYEQYF

V: TRBV11-1
J: TRBJ2-1
D: .
size: .
DNA: TGTGCCAGCAGCTCATTTAACGGTTACAATGAGCAGTTCTTC
CDR3: CASSSFNGYNEQFF

V: TRBV11-2
J: TRBJ1-2
D: TRBD1
size: .
DNA: TGTGCCACCGAGGAGGGGGCGAGGTATGGCTACACCTTC
CDR3: CATEEGARYGYTF

V: TRBV4-1
J: TRBJ2-7
D: .
size: few
DNA: TGCGCCAGCAGCCAAGTTTTAAGATACGAGCAGTACTTC
CDR3: CASSQVLRYEQYF

V: TRBV6-5
J: TRBJ2-3
D: .
size: few
DNA: TGTGCCAGCAGTTATACCTCACTAGCAGGGTCGACAGATACGCAGTATTTT
CDR3: CASSYTSLAGSTDTQYF

V: TRBV6-5
J: TRBJ2-1
D: .
size: .
DNA: TGTGCCAGCGGACCGTGGGGTGATGAGCAGTTCTTC
CDR3: CASGPWGDEQFF

V: TRBV2
J: TRBJ2-1
D: .
size: .
DNA: TGTGCCAGCATCCCTTTGGAGGGCGACAATGAGCAGTTCTTC
CDR3: CASIPLEGDNEQFF

V: TRBV24-1
J: TRBJ1-1
D: .
size: few
DNA: TGTGCCACCTCGCCCGGGTTTTCGAACACTGAAGCTTTCTTT
CDR3: CATSPGFSNTEAFF

V: TRBV29-1
J: TRBJ2-2
D: .
size: few
DNA: TGCAGCGTTTTGAGTCCGAACACCGGGGAGCTGTTTTTT
CDR3: CSVLSPNTGELFF

V: TRBV7-9
J: TRBJ2-1
D: .
size: few
DNA: TGTGCCAGCAGCTCCTACGCAAGGGTGGATGAGCAGTTCTTC
CDR3: CASSSYARVDEQFF